This note documents a single TCR beta chain sequence. Assay used: immunoSEQ multiplex PCR; TCRdb lists only in-frame clones, some missing. In the table there are under 500,000 clones, 75% to 90% of which are singletons. The entry originates in a study of blood T cell repertoires in COVID-19. Study as a whole: COVID-19 samples from acute and convalescent phases originated in the United States, Italy and Spain. Sample material is recorded as cDNA or gDNA derived from T cells, B-cell-depleted T cells, or PBMCs.

The V gene end was trimmed by 2 bases and the J gene end by 4 bases; junction bases not matched to a gene: 7. CDR1 is SEHNR, CDR2 FQNEAQ, per germline (reference sequence). This CDR3 contains 17 residues. The chain carries TRBV7-9 and TRBJ2-1, with 11 nucleotides matching TRBD2. Material: peripheral blood. The origin of this receptor is a woman aged 25-40 years with acute or convalescent COVID-19. CDR3 bases: TGTGCCAGCAGCTTAAAAGCTAGCGGGGGGCCTTACAATGAGCAGTTCTTC. This translates into CASSLKASGGPYNEQFF.